The 25 T cell receptor beta chains presented below share a single source sample, sequenced in a study of untreated major depressive disorder. This table comes from immunoSEQ multiplex PCR, and its TCRdb copy is limited to in-frame clones, with some not included. The sample records 15,000 to 25,000 clones, under 90% being singletons. Sequencing was performed on CD4+ T cells from PBMCs. Receptor source: a woman aged 30 to 39 in good health.

V and J are TRBV5-1 and TRBJ1-3, with D possibly matching TRBD1 (5 bases). The germline gives CDR1 SGHRS, CDR2 YFSETQ. The length of the CDR3 is 17 residues. V dropped 3 bases and J dropped 0 bases, with 16 bases sitting between them. The CDR3 protein is CASSWTGTESSGNTIYF. DNA of the CDR3: TGCGCCAGCAGCTGGACCGGGACGGAGTCCTCTGGAAACACCATATATTTT.

The chain uses TRBV9 and TRBJ2-4; possibly TRBD2 for D (6 bases). The CDR3 is made up of 15 amino acids. Trimming left V 2 bases short and J 6 bases short, with 15 bases between. Per germline, CDR1 SGDLS and CDR2 YYNGEE. The CDR3 loop reads CASSVSSEAANIQYF. The CDR3 nucleotides read TGTGCCAGCAGCGTTTCTAGCGAGGCAGCAAACATTCAGTACTTC.

The chain carries TRBV11-3 and TRBJ2-3, with D perhaps TRBD2 (5 bases). Germline V gene lookup returns CDR1 SGHNT and CDR2 YENEEA. This CDR3 contains 15 residues. V lost 0 bases and J 6 bases, leaving 13 bases between the germline ends. CDR3 nucleotide sequence: TGTGCCAGCAGCTTAGACATGAGCGGTTCCGATACGCAGTATTTT. Translated, it gives CASSLDMSGSDTQYF. Together with reference TRBV11-3 and TRBJ2-3, the CDR3 gives the full variable domain: EAGVVQSPRYKIIEKKQPVAFWCNPISGHNTLYWYLQNLGQGPELLIRYENEEAVDDSQLPKDRFSAERLKGVDSTLKIQPAELGDSAVYLCASSLDMSGSDTQYFGPGTRLTVL.

V is TRBV7-2 and J is TRBJ2-1; 8 bases match TRBD2. Germline CDR1 SGHTA, CDR2 FQGNSA. This CDR3 comprises 14 residues. V gave up 1 base and J gave up 9 bases; unmatched junction bases: 5. This chain's CDR3 is CASSLVVGRGEQFF. CDR3 DNA: TGTGCCAGCAGCTTAGTGGTCGGGAGGGGTGAGCAGTTCTTC.

The chain employs TRBV7-9 and TRBJ1-1; D is unclear. The CDR3 has 11 amino acids. V was clipped by 1 base and J by 8 bases, with 5 bases between them. Germline loops: CDR1 SEHNR, CDR2 FQNEAQ (reference sequence). CDR3 bases: TGTGCCAGCAGCTTAGAGGCGGAAGCTTTCTTT. It specifies CASSLEAEAFF.

This clone has only a few counts. The chain employs TRBV29-1 and TRBJ2-1; tentatively, D is TRBD1 (6 bases). In germline, CDR1 is SQVTM, CDR2 ANQGSEA. CDR3 length: 16 residues. V was clipped by 4 bases and J by 3 bases, with 19 bases between them. Here the CDR3 reads CSVVFGTLGDYNEQFF. Here the CDR3 DNA reads TGCAGCGTTGTATTCGGGACACTCGGGGACTACAATGAGCAGTTCTTC.

V and J are TRBV29-1 and TRBJ2-1, with TRBD2 matching 7 bases. CDR1 and CDR2 (germline): SQVTM, ANQGSEA. The CDR3 runs 11 residues. The CDR3 nucleotides read TGCAGTCTAGCGGCCCACAATGAGCAGTTCTTC. It specifies CSLAAHNEQFF.

The genes are TRBV18 and TRBJ2-7; 9 bases match TRBD1. The V and J ends lost 6 bases and 1 base, in that order; junction bases with no gene match: 7. CDR3 length: 15 amino acids. Germline V gene sequence: CDR1 KGHSH, CDR2 LQKENI. The CDR3 protein is CASSPGQGISYEQYF. The CDR3 DNA reads as TGTGCCAGCTCCCCAGGACAGGGGATTTCCTACGAGCAGTACTTC.

The CDR3 DNA sequence: TGTGCCATCAGTGAAAGGGCGGGAGAATACGAGCAGTACTTC. Translating it yields CAISERAGEYEQYF. The V call is TRBV10-3, the J call TRBJ2-7, with TRBD2 matching 7 bases. V was clipped by 3 bases and J by 4 bases; unmatched bases: 6. The germline V gene encodes CDR1 ENHRY and CDR2 SYGVKD. This CDR3 comprises 14 residues.

This chain uses TRBV15 with TRBJ2-2; 9 bases fit TRBD2. The V gene's germline CDR1 is LNHNV and CDR2 YYDKDF (reference sequence). This CDR3 has 16 amino acids. V shed 1 base and J 5 bases; nucleotides not matched to a gene: 5. CDR3 residues: CATSRALAGSTGELFF. CDR3 in DNA: TGTGCCACCAGCAGAGCGCTAGCGGGAAGTACCGGGGAGCTGTTTTTT.

The gene calls are TRBV5-4 and TRBJ2-1, with 11 bases fitting TRBD2. The CDR3 covers 13 residues. J gave up 12 bases and V 4 bases, and 6 bases lay outside the gene matches. In germline, CDR1 is SGHNT, CDR2 YYREEE (reference sequence). CDR3: CASSLTSGKGQFF. The CDR3 coding sequence is TGTGCCAGCAGCCTGACTAGCGGGAAAGGGCAGTTCTTC.

A few counts support this clone. J is TRBJ2-2 and V is TRBV6-1; D is uncertain. The CDR3 is made up of 15 amino acids. Germline lookup yields CDR1 MNHNS and CDR2 SASEGT. Trimming pared 2 bases from V and 3 bases from J, leaving 10 bases between. For the CDR3, the DNA is TGTGCCAGCAGTGAATTAGCAGGAGACACCGGGGAGCTGTTTTTT. Translation: CASSELAGDTGELFF.

J is TRBJ2-5 and V is TRBV27; tentative D call: TRBD2 (5 bases). Germline V CDR1 and CDR2: MNHEY, SMNVEV (reference sequence). This CDR3 region has 9 residues. In nucleotides, the CDR3 is TGTCCACCTCGGGGGACCCAGTACTTC. It codes for CPPRGTQYF.

The rearrangement uses TRBV11-2 and TRBJ2-5; D gene unclear. The CDR3 runs to 16 residues. Trimming removed 0 bases from V and 0 bases from J, with 11 bases in between. The V gene's germline CDR1 is SGHAT and CDR2 FQNNGV. This CDR3 reads CASSLDVAAYQETQYF. DNA of the CDR3: TGTGCCAGCAGCTTAGATGTGGCAGCATACCAAGAGACCCAGTACTTC.

J is TRBJ2-2 and V is TRBV19, with 10 bases identical to TRBD2. CDR3 length: 18 residues. CDR1 LNHDA and CDR2 SQIVND come from the germline V gene (reference sequence). The ends lost 6 bases at V and 6 bases at J; junction bases unmatched: 16. The CDR3 DNA reads as TGTGCCAGTAGAAGGACGGCTCTAGCGGGAGTGTCTGCCGGGGAGCTGTTTTTT. Translated, it gives CASRRTALAGVSAGELFF.

This chain uses TRBV9 with TRBJ1-3; D uncertain. CDR3 size: 16 residues. Germline assignment: CDR1 SGDLS and CDR2 YYNGEE. Between the trimmed V and J ends, which lost 4 bases and 3 bases, there was a span of 17 bases. The CDR3 loop is CASSPGRMVSGNTIYF. Here the CDR3 DNA reads TGTGCCAGCAGCCCCGGACGGATGGTCAGTGGAAACACCATATATTTT.

This clone was found a few times. The CDR3 DNA is TGTGCCAGCAGTTGGGTAGGGGGAACTGAAGCTTTCTTT. This translates into CASSWVGGTEAFF. The rearrangement joins TRBV6-5 to TRBJ1-1, with D possibly matching TRBD1 (6 bases). Germline V gene sequence: CDR1 MNHEY, CDR2 SVGAGI. Trimming cost V 4 bases and J 5 bases, with 11 bases left between them. This CDR3 spans 13 amino acids.

This chain connects TRBV2 to TRBJ2-1; D may match TRBD1 or TRBD2 (5 bases each). The germline CDR1 and CDR2 sequences are SNHLY and FYNNEI. The germline V and J ends were trimmed by 4 bases and 4 bases, with 8 bases remaining between them. The CDR3 is made up of 13 amino acids. The CDR3 nucleotides read TGTGCCAGCAGTGGGGACGGATACAATGAGCAGTTCTTC. It codes for CASSGDGYNEQFF.

The rearrangement uses TRBV25-1 and TRBJ2-2; weak D call: TRBD1 (6 bases). Germline V gives CDR1 MGHDK, CDR2 SYGVNS. The CDR3 is made up of 15 amino acids. The germline V and J ends were trimmed by 6 bases and 6 bases, with 17 bases remaining between them. In nucleotides, the CDR3 is TGTGCCAGCAGCGACTTACAGGGTAGGTCCGGGGAGCTGTTTTTT. Its translation is CASSDLQGRSGELFF.

This chain connects TRBV30 to TRBJ2-1; D call uncertain. Germline loops: CDR1 GTSNPN, CDR2 SVGIG (reference sequence). Deletions cut 2 bases from V and 4 bases from J, with 12 bases between. The CDR3 loop spans 14 amino acids. The CDR3 region is CAWSPVSGYNEQFF. The CDR3 coding sequence is TGTGCCTGGAGTCCAGTCAGTGGGTACAATGAGCAGTTCTTC.

This clone was recorded once. The chain joins TRBV5-6 to TRBJ2-5; 10 bases are a match to TRBD2. The J segment lost 5 bases and the V segment lost 0 bases, leaving 7 bases of the junction unmatched. The germline V gene has CDR1 SGHDT and CDR2 YYEEEE. There are 16 residues in the CDR3. CDR3 sequence (DNA): TGTGCCAGCAGCTTGGCCGAGCGGGAGGGCCTGGAGACCCAGTACTTC. This codes for CASSLAEREGLETQYF.

In DNA, the CDR3 is TGTGCCAGTAGTAATGTCCGAGGGAACGAGCAGTACTTC. It yields the protein CASSNVRGNEQYF. This chain connects TRBV19 to TRBJ2-7; D is perhaps TRBD2 (5 bases). The CDR3 is 13 residues long. V was pared by 4 bases and J by 5 bases, with 12 bases between. Germline loops: CDR1 LNHDA, CDR2 SQIVND (reference sequence).

The table lists this clone with a count of one. This sequence joins TRBV7-9 and TRBJ2-7; 9 bases are a match to TRBD1. Germline V gene lookup returns CDR1 SEHNR and CDR2 FQNEAQ (reference sequence). Trimming removed 6 bases from V and 4 bases from J; junction bases left unmatched: 13. The CDR3 length is 16 residues. CDR3 sequence reads: CASRPPGQGPSYEQYF. Written as DNA, the CDR3 is TGTGCCAGCAGACCACCCGGACAGGGGCCCTCTTACGAGCAGTACTTC.

The chain has TRBV19 and TRBJ1-2; tentatively, D is TRBD1 (5 bases). Germline CDR1 LNHDA, CDR2 SQIVND (reference sequence). The CDR3 sequence is 16 residues long. The germline V and J ends were trimmed by 1 base and 4 bases, with 16 bases remaining between them. Here the CDR3 reads CASSIAMQAGLYGYTF. The CDR3 region has the DNA TGTGCCAGTAGTATAGCAATGCAGGCGGGGCTCTATGGCTACACCTTC.

The rearrangement uses TRBV7-3 and TRBJ2-1, with a possible D match to TRBD1 (5 bases). Germline V gives CDR1 SGHTA, CDR2 FQGTGA. V lost 3 bases and J 3 bases, leaving 6 bases between the germline ends. This CDR3 comprises 13 residues. CDR3 protein: CASSFQGYNEQFF. CDR3 nucleotide sequence: TGTGCCAGCAGCTTCCAGGGCTACAATGAGCAGTTCTTC.